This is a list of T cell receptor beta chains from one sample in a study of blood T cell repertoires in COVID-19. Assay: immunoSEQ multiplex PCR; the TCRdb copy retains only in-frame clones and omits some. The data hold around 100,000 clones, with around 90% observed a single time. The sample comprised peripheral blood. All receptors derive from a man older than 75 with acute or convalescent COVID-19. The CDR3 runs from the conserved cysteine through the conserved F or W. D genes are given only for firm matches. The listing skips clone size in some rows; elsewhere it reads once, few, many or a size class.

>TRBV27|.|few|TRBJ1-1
TGTGCCAGCAGTTTACAGCAGGCCTCCATGAACACTGAAGCTTTCTTT
CASSLQQASMNTEAFF
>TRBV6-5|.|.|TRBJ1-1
TGTGCCAGTTCCAAAACGAGGGATCGCGCTGAAGCTTTCTTT
CASSKTRDRAEAFF
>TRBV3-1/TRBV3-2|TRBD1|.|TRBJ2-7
TGTGCCAGCAGCCGGGACAGGGCCGGCGAGCAGTACTTC
CASSRDRAGEQYF
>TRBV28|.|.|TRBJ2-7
TGTGCCAGCAGGGAGACAGGGAGGCCCTACGAGCAGTACTTC
CASRETGRPYEQYF
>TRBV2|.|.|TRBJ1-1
TGTGCCAGCAGCACAGGACAGCAGAACACTGAAGCTTTCTTT
CASSTGQQNTEAFF
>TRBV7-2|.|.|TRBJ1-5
TGTGCCAGCAGCTTACTCGCAGGGTATCAGCCCCAGCATTTT
CASSLLAGYQPQHF
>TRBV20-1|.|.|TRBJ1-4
TGCAGTGCTAGTGCAGGGGTTAATGAAAAACTGTTTTTT
CSASAGVNEKLFF
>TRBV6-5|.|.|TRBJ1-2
TGTGCCAGCAGTCACCTTACCTCGGGGGGCTACACCTTC
CASSHLTSGGYTF
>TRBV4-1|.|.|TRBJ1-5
TGCGCCAGCAGCCAAGGACAAGATCAGCCCCAGCATTTT
CASSQGQDQPQHF
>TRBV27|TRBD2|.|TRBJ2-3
TGTGCCAGCAGTTACGCCGGACTAGCGGATTACACAGATACGCAGTATTTT
CASSYAGLADYTDTQYF
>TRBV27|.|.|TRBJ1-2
TGTGCCAGCAGTTTAAGGCGGGGGCAGGACTATGGCTACACCTTC
CASSLRRGQDYGYTF
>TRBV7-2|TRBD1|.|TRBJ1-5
TGTGCCAGCAGCTTTGGACAGGGGAGGCAGCCCCAGCATTTT
CASSFGQGRQPQHF
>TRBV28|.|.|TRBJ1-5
TGTGCCAGCAGCCGGCTAGGGGGGGGTTTTATTATTAGCAATCAGCCCCAGCATTTT
CASSRLGGGFIISNQPQHF
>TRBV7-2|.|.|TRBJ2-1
TGTGCCAGCAGCCAAGGGGTCGGTGAGCAGTTCTTC
CASSQGVGEQFF
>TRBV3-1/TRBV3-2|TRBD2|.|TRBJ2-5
TGTGCCAGCAGCCAGATGGCGGGGGTCGGAGAGACCCAGTACTTC
CASSQMAGVGETQYF
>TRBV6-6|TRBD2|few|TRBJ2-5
TGTGCCAGCAGTTATGCTAGCGGGAGCGAGACCCAGTACTTC
CASSYASGSETQYF
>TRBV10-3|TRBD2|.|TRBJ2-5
TGTGCCATCAGTGAGCGGCTAGCGGGAGAGACCCAGTACTTC
CAISERLAGETQYF
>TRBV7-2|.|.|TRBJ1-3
TGTGCCAGCAGCTCGGGGGGAGGGTCTGGAAACACCATATATTTT
CASSSGGGSGNTIYF
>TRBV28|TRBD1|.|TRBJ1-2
TGTGCCAGCGGACAGGTAGGGCTCAGAGGCTACACCTTC
CASGQVGLRGYTF
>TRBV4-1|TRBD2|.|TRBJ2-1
TGCGCCAGCAGCGGGACTAGCTCCTACAATGAGCAGTTCTTC
CASSGTSSYNEQFF
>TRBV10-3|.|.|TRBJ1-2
TGTGCCATCAGTGAGTCAAGGGGGAACTATGGCTACACCTTC
CAISESRGNYGYTF
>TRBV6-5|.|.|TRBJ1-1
TGTGCCAGCAGTTACGGCAGGGGCACTGAAGCTTTCTTT
CASSYGRGTEAFF
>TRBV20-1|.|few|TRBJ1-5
TGCAGTGCTAGTCAAGGGGTCAATCAGCCCCAGCATTTT
CSASQGVNQPQHF
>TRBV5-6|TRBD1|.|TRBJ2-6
TGTGCCAGCAGCCCGACAGGGAACTCTGGGGCCAACGTCCTGACTTTC
CASSPTGNSGANVLTF
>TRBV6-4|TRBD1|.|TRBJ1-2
TGTGCCAGCAGTGACTCCGGGACAGGGCCCATCGGCTACACCTTC
CASSDSGTGPIGYTF
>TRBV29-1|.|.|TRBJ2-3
TGCAGCGTTGAAGGGTTGGCTAGTGGGTCCACAGATACGCAGTATTTT
CSVEGLASGSTDTQYF
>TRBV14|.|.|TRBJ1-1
TGTGCCAGCAGCCAAGGACAGTTTTTGACGTTGGCTTTCTTT
CASSQGQFLTLAFF